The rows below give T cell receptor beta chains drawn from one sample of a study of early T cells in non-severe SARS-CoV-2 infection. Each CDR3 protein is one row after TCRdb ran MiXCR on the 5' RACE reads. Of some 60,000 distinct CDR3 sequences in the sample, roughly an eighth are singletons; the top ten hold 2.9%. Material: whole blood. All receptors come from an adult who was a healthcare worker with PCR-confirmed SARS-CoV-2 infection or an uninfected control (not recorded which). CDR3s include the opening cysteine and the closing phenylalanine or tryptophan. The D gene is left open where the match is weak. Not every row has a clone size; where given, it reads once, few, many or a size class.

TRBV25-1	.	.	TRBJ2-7	TGTGCCAGCAGTGGGACTGGGGCGGGGAGCGAGCAGTACTTC	CASSGTGAGSEQYF
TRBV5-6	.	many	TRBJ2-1	TGTGCCAGCTGTTCTCCTATGAGCTCCTACAATGAGCAGTTCTTC	CASCSPMSSYNEQFF
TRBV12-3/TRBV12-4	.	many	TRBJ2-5	TGTGCCAGCTCCACTAGTCGGTTTCAAGAGACCCAGTACTTC	CASSTSRFQETQYF
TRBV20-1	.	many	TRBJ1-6	TGCAGTGCCCTCCGGGACACGCAAAATTCACCCCTCCACTTT	CSALRDTQNSPLHF
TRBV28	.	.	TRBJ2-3	TGTGCCAGCAGTCGTCCGTTGGGGGGCACAGATACGCAGTATTTT	CASSRPLGGTDTQYF
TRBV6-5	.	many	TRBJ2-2	TGTGCCAGCAGTTACTCGAAGGGGGTCCGGGAGCTGTTTTTT	CASSYSKGVRELFF
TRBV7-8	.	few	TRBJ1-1	TGTGCCAGCTTTCAAACGAACACTGAAGCTTTCTTT	CASFQTNTEAFF
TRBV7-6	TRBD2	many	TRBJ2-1	TGTGCCAGCAGCTTACTTGCGGGAGGGTACAATGAGCAGTTCTTC	CASSLLAGGYNEQFF
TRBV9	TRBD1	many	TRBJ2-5	TGTGCCAGCAGCTCCTCAGGGGGCGGGTACCAAGAGACCCAGTACTTC	CASSSSGGGYQETQYF
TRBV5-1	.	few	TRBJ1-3	TGCGCCAGCAGCTTGGAAAGGGTCTACTCTGGAAACACCATATATTTT	CASSLERVYSGNTIYF